Reported below is one TCR beta chain. The antigen it recognizes is unknown. The input lacks base qualities; no much larger clone sits a single base away. The sample belongs to a study of shared T cell receptors in the human thymus (dated by TCRdb to the early 2020s). The study in broad terms: The study investigated the way shared, self-reactive T-cell receptor alpha chains are produced in the human thymus.

Library generation was performed with the immunoSEQ multiplex PCR assay. TCRdb stores this immuneACCESS table with in-frame sequences only. Part of the clones is absent; in the studies checked, under half of the shortfall reflects unresolved V genes, and no reason is known for the rest. The sample data list 450,000 to 650,000 clones, and more than 75% of these were observed just once. The top ten clonotypes cover less than 0.015% of the sample. These sequences were also reported in another study, on human thymus T cells. The second study's authors report: In Finland, the donors were immunologically healthy infants who were having open corrective cardiac surgery for congenital heart defects. The thymus tissue came from surgical resects taken out during corrective cardiac surgery. V and J gene segment usage appeared biased in both thymic and peripheral blood repertoires. The related research reported highly overlapping thymic TCR repertoires among unrelated individuals. The study characterized TCR alpha and beta repertoires from seven to nine infant thymus samples and a few related peripheral blood samples. Donor ages ranging from about 7 to 244 days were recorded, and five to seven male and a couple of female infants were included in the cohort. Thymocytes were freed from the tissue by mechanical means and kept at -70 degrees C as pellets of roughly 8.5-31 million cells. Genomic DNA was extracted from frozen cell pellets with a QIAsymphony instrument. The immunoSEQ multiplex PCR assay was used to amplify the TCRB and TCRAD loci from a standardized quantity of quality-controlled genomic DNA. The amplicons spanned the V(D)J region and were long enough to cover the CDR3 and allow V and J genes to be identified. Through the commercial immunoSEQ service, the amplicons were sequenced on an Illumina platform. Primer bias and sequencing errors were corrected using previously described methods, and TCRAD and TCRB definitions followed the IMGT database. Repertoires were analysed with immunoSEQ Analyzer 3.0 and VDJTools, covering basic statistics, V/J segment usage, diversity estimates, rarefaction and pairwise overlap. Chao1, ChaoE, Efron-Thisted, Shannon and inverse Simpson indices were used to estimate diversity, which was also estimated on datasets down-sampled to the smallest sample. For repertoire overlap, CDR3 nucleotide sequence, V gene and J gene had to match strictly, and clustering was done by Jaccard-based multidimensional scaling. On average, thymus samples yielded 800,000 or so unique TCRB clonotypes, whereas blood samples yielded around 88,000.

The TCR comes from a boy under two years old with a congenital heart defect. Donor details come from another sample of the same person, matched by shared clones. Sequencing used thymocytes.

The DNA sequence reads TGTGCCAGTAGTATAGCCCGAGGAAACGAGCAGTACTTC. It encodes CASSIARGNEQYF. The V and J genes are TRBV19 and TRBJ2-7, with the D gene uncertain. From cysteine to phenylalanine, the CDR3 is 13 amino acids long. The kept DNA is CDR3 alone, 39 bases in frame from the first base. The germline V gene (reference sequence) sets CDR1 to LNHDA and CDR2 to SQIVND. V loses 1 base, J loses 5 bases, and the germline ends lie 9 bases apart.